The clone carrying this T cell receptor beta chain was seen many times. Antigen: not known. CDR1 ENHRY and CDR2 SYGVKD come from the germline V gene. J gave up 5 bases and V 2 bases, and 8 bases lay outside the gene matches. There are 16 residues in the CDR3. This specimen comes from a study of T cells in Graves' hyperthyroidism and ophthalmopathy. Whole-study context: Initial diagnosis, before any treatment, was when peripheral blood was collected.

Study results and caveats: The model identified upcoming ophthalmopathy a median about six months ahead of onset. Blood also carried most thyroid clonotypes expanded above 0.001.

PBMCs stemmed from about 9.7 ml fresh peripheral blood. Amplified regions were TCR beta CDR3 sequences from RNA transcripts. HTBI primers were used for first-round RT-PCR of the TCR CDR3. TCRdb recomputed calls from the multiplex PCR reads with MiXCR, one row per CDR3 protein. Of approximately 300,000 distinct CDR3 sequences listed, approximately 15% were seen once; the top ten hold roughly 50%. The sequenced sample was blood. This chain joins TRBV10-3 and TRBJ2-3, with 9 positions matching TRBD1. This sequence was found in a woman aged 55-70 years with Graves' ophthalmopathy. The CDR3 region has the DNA TGTGCCATCAGTGAGGCCGGGACAGGGAATGGAGATACGCAGTATTTT. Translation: CAISEAGTGNGDTQYF.